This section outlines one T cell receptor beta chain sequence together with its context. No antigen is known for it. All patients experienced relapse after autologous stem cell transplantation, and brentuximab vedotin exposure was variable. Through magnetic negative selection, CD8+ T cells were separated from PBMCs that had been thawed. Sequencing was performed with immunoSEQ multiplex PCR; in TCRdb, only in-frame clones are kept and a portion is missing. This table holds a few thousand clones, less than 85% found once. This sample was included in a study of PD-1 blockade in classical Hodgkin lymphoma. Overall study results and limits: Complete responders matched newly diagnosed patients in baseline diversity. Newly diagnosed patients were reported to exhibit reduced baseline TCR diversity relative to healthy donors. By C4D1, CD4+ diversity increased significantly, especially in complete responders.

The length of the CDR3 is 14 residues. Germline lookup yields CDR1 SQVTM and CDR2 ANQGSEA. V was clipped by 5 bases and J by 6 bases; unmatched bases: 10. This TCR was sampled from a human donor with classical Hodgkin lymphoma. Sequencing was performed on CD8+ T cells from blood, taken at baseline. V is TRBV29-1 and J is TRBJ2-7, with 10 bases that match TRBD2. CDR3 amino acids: CSVLLAGGESEQYF. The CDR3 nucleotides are TGCAGCGTTCTCTTAGCGGGGGGCGAGTCCGAGCAGTACTTC.